This TCR beta chain is drawn from a study of T-cell memory formation after mild COVID-19. Overall study results and limits: Pre-infection memory harbored some responding clones, suggesting cross-reactive memory joined.

MiXCR, applied by TCRdb to the 5' RACE reads, yields one record per CDR3 protein. The sample carries some 57,000 distinct CDR3 sequences, 12% recorded once. From germline, CDR1 is SGHNT and CDR2 YYREEE (reference sequence). V lost 0 bases to trimming and J lost 0 bases, with 10 bases between them. The CDR3 sequence is 15 residues long. The sample holds a few counts of this clonotype. The antigen is unknown. V is TRBV5-4 and J is TRBJ2-7; possible D gene TRBD1, 6 bases. This clonotype originated in a man in his late teens or twenties who had mild COVID-19 (a few samples of this study predate the infection). Cell type and time point are not known. Specimen: PBMCs or a T cell subset sorted from them (not recorded which). The CDR3 reads CASSLGQVSSYEQYF. The CDR3 region has the DNA TGTGCCAGCAGCTTGGGACAGGTGAGCTCCTACGAGCAGTACTTC.